The entry below gives a single T cell receptor (beta chain) sequence along with its context. Every bit of the isolated RNA underwent reverse transcription, so sequencing read expressed TCRB transcripts. Sequencing was performed with immunoSEQ multiplex PCR; in TCRdb, only in-frame clones are kept and a portion is missing. The repertoire consists of 500,000 to 700,000 clones, with 15% to 17% occurring once and the leading ten covering about 0.097%. This entry comes from a study of beta chain features in type 1 diabetes. The material sequenced was naive CD4+ T cells from blood. This TCR was sampled from a man between 18 and 35 years old in good health.

The CDR3 DNA reads TGTGCCAGCAGCTTAGTAGCGGGGGACCGCACAGATACGCAGTATTTT. Amino acids: CASSLVAGDRTDTQYF. The chain recombines TRBV11-2 with TRBJ2-3; the match to TRBD2 covers 9 bases. CDR3 length: 16 amino acids. The trim removed 1 base at V and 1 base at J, leaving 3 bases unmatched. Germline loops: CDR1 SGHAT, CDR2 FQNNGV.